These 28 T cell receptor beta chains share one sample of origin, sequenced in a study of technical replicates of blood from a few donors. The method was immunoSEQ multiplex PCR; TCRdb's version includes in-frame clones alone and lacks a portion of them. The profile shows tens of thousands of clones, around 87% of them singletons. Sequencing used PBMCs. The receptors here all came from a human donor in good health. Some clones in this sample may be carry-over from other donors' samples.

The DNA of the CDR3 is TGTGCCAGCAGGAACCTGAAGAGCAGGGAAGGGGGTAGGAATGAGCAGTTCTTC. This codes for CASRNLKSREGGRNEQFF. The chain uses TRBV2 and TRBJ2-1, with a possible D match to TRBD1 (6 bases). In germline, CDR1 is SNHLY, CDR2 FYNNEI. The germline V and J ends were trimmed by 6 bases and 7 bases, with 28 bases remaining between them. The CDR3 loop spans 18 amino acids.

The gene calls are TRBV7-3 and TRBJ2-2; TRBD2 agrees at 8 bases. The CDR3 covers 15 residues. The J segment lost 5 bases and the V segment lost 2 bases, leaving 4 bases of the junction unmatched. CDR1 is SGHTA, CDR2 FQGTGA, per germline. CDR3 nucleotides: TGTGCCAGCAGCTTAGGGACTAGTTTTACCGGGGAGCTGTTTTTT. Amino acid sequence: CASSLGTSFTGELFF.

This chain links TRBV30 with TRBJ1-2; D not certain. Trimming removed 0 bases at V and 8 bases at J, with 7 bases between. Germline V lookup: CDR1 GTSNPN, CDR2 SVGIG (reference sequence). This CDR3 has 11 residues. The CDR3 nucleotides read TGTGCCTGGAGTGTACTTTCGGGCTACACCTTC. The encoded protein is CAWSVLSGYTF.

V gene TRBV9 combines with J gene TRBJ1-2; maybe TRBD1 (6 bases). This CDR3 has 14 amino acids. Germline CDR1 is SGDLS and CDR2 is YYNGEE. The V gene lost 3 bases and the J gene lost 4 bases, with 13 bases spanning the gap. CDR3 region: CASSATGSAYGYTF. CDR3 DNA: TGTGCCAGCAGCGCCACAGGGTCGGCCTATGGCTACACCTTC.

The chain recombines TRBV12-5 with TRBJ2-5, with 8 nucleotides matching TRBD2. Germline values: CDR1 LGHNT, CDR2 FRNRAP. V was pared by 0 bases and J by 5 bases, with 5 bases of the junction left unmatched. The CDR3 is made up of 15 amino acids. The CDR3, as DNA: TGTGCTAGTGGTTTGGTTCGGGGGGGGTCGGAGACCCAGTACTTC. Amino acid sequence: CASGLVRGGSETQYF.

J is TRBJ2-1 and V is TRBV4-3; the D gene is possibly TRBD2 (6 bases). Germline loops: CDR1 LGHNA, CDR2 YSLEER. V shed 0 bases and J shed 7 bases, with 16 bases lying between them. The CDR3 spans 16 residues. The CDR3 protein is CASSQDVIGRANEQFF. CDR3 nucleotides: TGCGCCAGCAGCCAAGATGTAATCGGGAGAGCAAATGAGCAGTTCTTC.

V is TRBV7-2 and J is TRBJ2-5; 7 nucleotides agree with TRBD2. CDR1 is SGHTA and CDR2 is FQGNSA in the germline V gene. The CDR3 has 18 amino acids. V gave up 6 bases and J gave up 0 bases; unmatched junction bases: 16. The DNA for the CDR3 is TGTGCCAGCAGTCCCCGGGAGCGGGACTCAATGTACCAAGAGACCCAGTACTTC. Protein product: CASSPRERDSMYQETQYF.

In DNA, the CDR3 is TGTGCCAGCAGCACACAGAACACTGAAGCTTTCTTT. This sequence encodes CASSTQNTEAFF. V usage is TRBV11-2 and J usage is TRBJ1-1; D is unresolved. Trimming stripped 5 bases from V and 1 base from J, with 5 bases between. This CDR3 comprises 12 residues. Germline V gene data show CDR1 as SGHAT and CDR2 as FQNNGV.

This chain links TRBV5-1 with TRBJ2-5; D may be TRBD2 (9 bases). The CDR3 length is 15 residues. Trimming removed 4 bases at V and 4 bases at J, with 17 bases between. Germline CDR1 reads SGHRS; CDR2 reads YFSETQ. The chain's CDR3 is CASSPSGTGGETQYF. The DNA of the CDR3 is TGCGCCAGCAGCCCTAGCGGGACAGGTGGAGAGACCCAGTACTTC.

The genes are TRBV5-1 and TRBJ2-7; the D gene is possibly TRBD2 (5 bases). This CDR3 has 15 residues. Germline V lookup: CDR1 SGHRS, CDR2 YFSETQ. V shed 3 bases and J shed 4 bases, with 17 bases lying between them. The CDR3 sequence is CASSSGTVPIYEQYF. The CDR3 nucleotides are TGCGCCAGCAGCTCGGGAACAGTCCCAATTTACGAGCAGTACTTC.

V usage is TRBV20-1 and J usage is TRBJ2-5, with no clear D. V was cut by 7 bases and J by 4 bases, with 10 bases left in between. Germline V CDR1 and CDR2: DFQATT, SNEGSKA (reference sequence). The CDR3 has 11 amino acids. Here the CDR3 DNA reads TGCAGTGGCCGGCGAGGAGAGACCCAGTACTTC. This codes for CSGRRGETQYF.

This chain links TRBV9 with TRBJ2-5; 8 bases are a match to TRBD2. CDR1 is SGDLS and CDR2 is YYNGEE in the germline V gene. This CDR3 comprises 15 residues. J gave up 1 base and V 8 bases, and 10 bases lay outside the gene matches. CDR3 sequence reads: CARSGSGAPQETQYF. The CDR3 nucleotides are TGTGCCAGGTCGGGTAGCGGGGCCCCCCAAGAGACCCAGTACTTC.

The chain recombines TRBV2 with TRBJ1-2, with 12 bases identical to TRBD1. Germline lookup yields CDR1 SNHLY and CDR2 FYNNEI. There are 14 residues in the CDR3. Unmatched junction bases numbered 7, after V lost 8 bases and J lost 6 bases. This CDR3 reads CASVRDRGQNGYTF. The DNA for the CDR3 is TGTGCCAGCGTCAGGGACAGGGGGCAAAATGGCTACACCTTC.

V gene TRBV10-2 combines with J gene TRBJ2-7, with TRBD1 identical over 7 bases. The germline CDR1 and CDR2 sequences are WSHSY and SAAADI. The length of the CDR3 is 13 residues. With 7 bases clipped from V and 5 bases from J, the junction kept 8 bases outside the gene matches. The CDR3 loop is CASTSRQGNEQYF. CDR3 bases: TGCGCCAGCACCAGCCGACAGGGAAACGAGCAGTACTTC.

CDR3 protein: CASSFGGYTGELFF. The CDR3 nucleotides read TGTGCCAGCAGCTTTGGGGGCTACACCGGGGAGCTGTTTTTT. The chain carries TRBV5-4 and TRBJ2-2; tentative D call: TRBD1 (6 bases). Looked up from germline, CDR1 is SGHNT and CDR2 is YYREEE (reference sequence). Trimming took 2 bases from V and 3 from J, leaving 8 bases between them. The CDR3 has 14 residues.

CDR3 nucleotides: TGTGCCAGCACCATCCAAGAGACCCAGTACTTC. It specifies CASTIQETQYF. The chain joins TRBV6-1 to TRBJ2-5; D is ambiguous. The ends were cut back, 7 bases at V and 1 base at J, with 4 bases in the middle. This CDR3 spans 11 amino acids. Germline assignment: CDR1 MNHNS and CDR2 SASEGT.

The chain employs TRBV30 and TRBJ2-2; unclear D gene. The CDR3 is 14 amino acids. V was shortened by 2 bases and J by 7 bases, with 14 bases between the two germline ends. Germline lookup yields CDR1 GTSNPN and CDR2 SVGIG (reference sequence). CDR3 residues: CAWSYGVTGGELFF. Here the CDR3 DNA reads TGTGCCTGGAGTTACGGAGTAACGGGCGGGGAGCTGTTTTTT.

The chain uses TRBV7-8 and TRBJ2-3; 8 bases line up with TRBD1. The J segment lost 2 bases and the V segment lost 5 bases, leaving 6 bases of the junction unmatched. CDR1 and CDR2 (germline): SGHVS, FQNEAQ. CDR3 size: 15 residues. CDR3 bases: TGTGCCAGCAGCCCCCGGACAGGGAACACAGATACGCAGTATTTT. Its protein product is CASSPRTGNTDTQYF.

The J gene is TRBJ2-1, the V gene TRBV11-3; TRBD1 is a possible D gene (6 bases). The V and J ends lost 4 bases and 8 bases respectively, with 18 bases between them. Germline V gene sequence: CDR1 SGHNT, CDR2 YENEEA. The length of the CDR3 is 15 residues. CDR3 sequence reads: CASSYESPGADEQFF. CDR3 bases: TGTGCCAGCAGCTACGAGAGTCCAGGGGCCGATGAGCAGTTCTTC.

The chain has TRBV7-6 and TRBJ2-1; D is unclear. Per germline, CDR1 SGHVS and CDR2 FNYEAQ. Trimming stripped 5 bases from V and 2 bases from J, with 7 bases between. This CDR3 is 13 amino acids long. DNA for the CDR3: TGTGCCAGCAGCCCTGGCACCTACAATGAGCAGTTCTTC. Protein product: CASSPGTYNEQFF. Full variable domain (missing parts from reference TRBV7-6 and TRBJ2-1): GAGVSQSPRYKVTKRGQDVALRCDPISGHVSLYWYRQALGQGPEFLTYFNYEAQQDKSGLPNDRFSAERPEGSISTLTIQRTEQRDSAMYRCASSPGTYNEQFFGPGTRLTVL.

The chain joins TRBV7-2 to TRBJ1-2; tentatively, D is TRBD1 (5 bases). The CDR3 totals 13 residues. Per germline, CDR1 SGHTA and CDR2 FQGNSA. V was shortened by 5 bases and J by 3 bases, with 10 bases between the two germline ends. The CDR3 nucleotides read TGTGCCAGCAGCCTCCGGGGGGACTATGGCTACACCTTC. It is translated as CASSLRGDYGYTF.

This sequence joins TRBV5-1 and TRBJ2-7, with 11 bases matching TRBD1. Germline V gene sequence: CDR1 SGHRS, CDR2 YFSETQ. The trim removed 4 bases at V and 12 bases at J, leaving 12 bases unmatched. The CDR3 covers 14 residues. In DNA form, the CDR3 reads TGCGCCAGCAGCCCCGGGACAGGGGGTCCTACAGCGTACTTC. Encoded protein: CASSPGTGGPTAYF.

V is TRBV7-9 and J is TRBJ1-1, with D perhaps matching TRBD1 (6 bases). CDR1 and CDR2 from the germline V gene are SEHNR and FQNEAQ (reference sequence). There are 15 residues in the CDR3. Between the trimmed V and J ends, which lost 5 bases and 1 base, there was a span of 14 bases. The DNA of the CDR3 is TGTGCCAGCAGCCCAACAGGGAAGGGGAACACTGAAGCTTTCTTT. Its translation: CASSPTGKGNTEAFF.

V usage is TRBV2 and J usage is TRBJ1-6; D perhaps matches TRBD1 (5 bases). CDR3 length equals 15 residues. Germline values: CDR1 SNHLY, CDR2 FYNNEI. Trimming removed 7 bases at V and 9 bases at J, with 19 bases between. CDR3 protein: CASTSDRGWGSPLHF. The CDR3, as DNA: TGTGCCAGCACCAGTGATCGGGGGTGGGGTTCACCCCTCCACTTT.

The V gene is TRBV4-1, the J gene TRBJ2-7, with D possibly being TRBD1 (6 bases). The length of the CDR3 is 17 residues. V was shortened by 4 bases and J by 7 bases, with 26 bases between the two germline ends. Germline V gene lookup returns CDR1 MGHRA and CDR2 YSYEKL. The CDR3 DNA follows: TGCGCCAGCAGCCCTACCGAGGGAACAGGGACCTCGGGAGAGCAGTACTTC. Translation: CASSPTEGTGTSGEQYF.

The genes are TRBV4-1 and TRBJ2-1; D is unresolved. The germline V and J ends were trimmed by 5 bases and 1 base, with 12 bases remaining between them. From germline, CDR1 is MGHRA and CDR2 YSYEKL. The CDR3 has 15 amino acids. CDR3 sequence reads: CASSMESRSYNEQFF. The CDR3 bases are TGCGCCAGCAGCATGGAATCTAGGTCCTACAATGAGCAGTTCTTC.

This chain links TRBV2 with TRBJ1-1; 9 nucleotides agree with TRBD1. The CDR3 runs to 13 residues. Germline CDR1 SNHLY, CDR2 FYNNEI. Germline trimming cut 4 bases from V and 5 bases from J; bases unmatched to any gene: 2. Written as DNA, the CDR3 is TGTGCCAGCAGTGGACAGGGGGGAACTGAAGCTTTCTTT. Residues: CASSGQGGTEAFF.

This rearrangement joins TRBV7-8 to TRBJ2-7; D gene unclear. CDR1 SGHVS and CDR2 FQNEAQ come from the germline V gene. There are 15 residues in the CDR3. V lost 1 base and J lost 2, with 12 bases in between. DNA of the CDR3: TGTGCCAGCAGCTTAGAAATGGGCCCTACCTACGAGCAGTACTTC. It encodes CASSLEMGPTYEQYF.